A single sample gave rise to the 6 T cell receptor beta chains below, sequenced in a study of blood T cell repertoires in COVID-19. Generated by immunoSEQ multiplex PCR, the TCRdb table keeps only in-frame clones and is missing some. The top ten hold about 12% of the sample, which has about 70,000 clones, more than 75% seen once. The specimen sequenced was peripheral blood. These receptors were obtained from a human donor in a cohort sampled during active COVID-19.

V usage is TRBV3-1 (or the pseudogene TRBV3-2) and J usage is TRBJ2-2; 7 bases match TRBD2. The germline CDR1 and CDR2 sequences are LGHDT and YNNKEL (reference sequence). This CDR3 contains 13 residues. Losses at the gene ends were 3 bases for V and 7 bases for J; bases not matched to a gene: 2. The CDR3 sequence: CASSQRGFGELFF. The CDR3 DNA sequence: TGTGCCAGCAGCCAGCGGGGGTTCGGGGAGCTGTTTTTT.

The chain links TRBV7-9 to TRBJ1-1, with 11 bases lining up with TRBD1. The CDR3 is 16 residues long. CDR1 and CDR2 from the germline V gene are SEHNR and FQNEAQ (reference sequence). V lost 2 bases, J lost 1 base, and 3 bases stayed unmatched. The CDR3 here is CASSLWTGGTNTEAFF. For the CDR3, the DNA is TGTGCCAGCAGCTTATGGACAGGGGGCACGAACACTGAAGCTTTCTTT.

A few counts support this clone. This CDR3 is also generated by other DNA sequences in the sample. This chain joins TRBV3-1 (or the pseudogene TRBV3-2) and TRBJ2-6; TRBD1 might be the D (6 bases). This CDR3 region has 16 residues. The V gene's germline CDR1 is LGHDT and CDR2 YNNKEL (reference sequence). Trimming left V 10 bases short and J 0 bases short, with 16 bases between. CDR3 nucleotides: TGTGCCACCGCGCCAGGGGAACCCTCTGGGGCCAACGTCCTGACTTTC. It specifies CATAPGEPSGANVLTF.

The V gene is TRBV6-6, the J gene TRBJ2-3; 9 nucleotides align to TRBD2. The germline gives CDR1 MNHNY, CDR2 SVGAGI (reference sequence). The CDR3 runs to 14 residues. Trimming removed 4 bases from V and 3 bases from J; junction bases left unmatched: 2. CDR3 region: CASSSRGGTDTQYF. CDR3 bases: TGTGCCAGCAGTTCGCGGGGGGGAACAGATACGCAGTATTTT.

The chain recombines TRBV7-2 with TRBJ2-1; no reliable D call. The CDR3 covers 14 residues. Germline V gives CDR1 SGHTA, CDR2 FQGNSA. Trimming removed 1 base at V and 6 bases at J, with 10 bases between. DNA for the CDR3: TGTGCCAGCAGCTTAGGCCAGGCCTCCAATGAGCAGTTCTTC. Amino acid sequence: CASSLGQASNEQFF.

The V and J genes are TRBV30 and TRBJ2-6, with 10 bases that match TRBD1. CDR1 is GTSNPN and CDR2 is SVGIG in the germline V gene (reference sequence). This CDR3 has 18 residues. With 2 bases clipped from V and 2 bases from J, the junction kept 9 bases outside the gene matches. The CDR3 region is CAWSNLWDRGTGANVLTF. In DNA, the CDR3 is TGTGCCTGGAGTAATCTTTGGGACAGGGGTACTGGGGCCAACGTCCTGACTTTC. The full variable domain, completed using reference TRBV30 and TRBJ2-6, is SQTIHQWPATLVQPVGSPLSLECTVEGTSNPNLYWYRQAAGRGLQLLFYSVGIGQISSEVPQNLSASRPQDRQFILSSKKLLLSDSGFYLCAWSNLWDRGTGANVLTFGAGSRLTVL.